The next 24 T cell receptor beta chains were all read from a single sample in a study of regulatory T cells in long-lasting Graves disease (dated by TCRdb to 2020 to 2023). The sample's time point, from its label and the paper: newly diagnosed GD, antithyroid drugs for less than 3 months. For both TCR sequencing and RNA sequencing, RNA was extracted from PBMCs using TRIzol. Receptor amplification or capture employed multiplex PCR. Sequenced on an Illumina HiSeq 4000. TCR beta libraries were built with iRepertoire HTBI primers and Arm-PCR amplification of CDR3 regions. In TCRdb, the public reads were trimmed at Q25 with fastp and aligned with MiXCR, with productive beta chains retained. CDR3 protein sequences are deduplicated, and each keeps its most common genes and DNA. This sample comprises about 620,000 distinct CDR3 sequences, roughly 15% of them detected only once. Of the sample, roughly 18% falls within the top ten clones.

In addition, the sample was reused for a study of T cells in Graves' hyperthyroidism and ophthalmopathy.

Sample: peripheral blood mononuclear cells (PBMCs), taken at new diagnosis, from a patient treated with antithyroid drugs. The receptors were sampled from a woman in her twenties or thirties with Graves disease. Donor details come from another sample of the same person, matched by shared clones.

This chain joins TRBV6-2 or TRBV6-3 and TRBJ1-1, with D possibly being TRBD1 (5 bases). V dropped 10 bases and J dropped 6 bases, with 18 bases sitting between them. Germline V gives CDR1 MNHEY, CDR2 SVGEGT. The CDR3 runs to 13 residues. The CDR3, as DNA: TGTGCCACGTCCACGGGGGGAGACGCTGAAGCTTTCTTT. This sequence encodes CATSTGGDAEAFF.

This clonotype was recorded once. A read error may explain this, as a much larger clone is one base away. The chain carries TRBV27 and TRBJ2-1, with 7 bases that match TRBD1. This CDR3 is built from 16 residues. With V trimmed by 7 bases and J by 1 base, 10 bases remained unmatched. The germline V gene has CDR1 MNHEY and CDR2 SMNVEV (reference sequence). CDR3 amino acids: CASTGHGTVSYNEQFF. DNA of the CDR3: TGTGCCAGCACCGGACACGGGACAGTTTCCTACAATGAGCAGTTCTTC.

This clonotype occurred many times. The chain has TRBV28 and TRBJ1-1, with 9 nucleotides matching TRBD1. CDR1 and CDR2 from the germline V gene are MDHEN and SYDVKM. This CDR3 has 13 residues. The V segment lost 5 bases and the J segment 8 bases; nucleotides outside the gene matches: 6. The chain's CDR3 is CASSITGGSEAFF. The CDR3 coding sequence is TGTGCCAGCAGTATCACAGGGGGCAGCGAAGCTTTCTTT.

At least ten counts were recorded for this clonotype. V is TRBV11-2 and J is TRBJ1-1; D is uncertain. There are 16 residues in the CDR3. V was shortened by 0 bases and J by 2 bases, with 13 bases between the two germline ends. Germline V gives CDR1 SGHAT, CDR2 FQNNGV. In DNA, the CDR3 is TGTGCCAGCAGCTTAGAGGTTTCCAGGCTAAACACTGAAGCTTTCTTT. Its protein is CASSLEVSRLNTEAFF.

This clonotype occurred many times. At one end the junction does not follow the germline gene, possibly because of a read error. The chain combines TRBV5-1 with TRBJ2-2, with TRBD2 as a possible D gene (5 bases). The CDR3 spans 15 residues. Germline V gene lookup returns CDR1 SGHRS and CDR2 YFSETQ. The CDR3 reads CASCFEGTNTGELFF. DNA of the CDR3: TGCGCCAGCTGCTTCGAGGGTACGAACACCGGGGAGCTGTTTTTT.

A remark on this clonotype: A much bigger clone sits one base away, suggesting this may be a read error. The final CDR3 position lacks the conserved phenylalanine or tryptophan, pointing to a likely read error. The chain couples TRBV6-1 to TRBJ2-7; D is unresolved. The germline gives CDR1 MNHNS, CDR2 SASEGT. The V and J ends lost 1 base and 3 bases respectively, with 7 bases between them. This CDR3 has 13 residues. This CDR3 is CASSEDNNYEQYS. In DNA, the CDR3 is TGTGCCAGCAGTGAAGACAACAACTACGAGCAGTACTCC.

In this sample, this clonotype turned up many times. The chain uses TRBV2 and TRBJ2-5; D might be TRBD2 (6 bases). Germline assignment: CDR1 SNHLY and CDR2 FYNNEI. This CDR3 spans 16 amino acids. Trimming took 6 bases from V and 2 from J, leaving 19 bases between them. CDR3 residues: CASRKGRAGPQETQYF. The CDR3 DNA follows: TGTGCCAGCAGGAAGGGTAGGGCGGGACCACAAGAGACCCAGTACTTC.

This clonotype was detected ten times or more. The V gene is TRBV2, the J gene TRBJ1-5; no clear D. Between the trimmed V and J ends, which lost 6 bases and 5 bases, there was a span of 11 bases. This CDR3 has 13 amino acids. The germline V gene encodes CDR1 SNHLY and CDR2 FYNNEI. The CDR3 nucleotides read TGTGCCAGCAGCCCCGGGAGGGATCAGCCCCAGCATTTT. Protein: CASSPGRDQPQHF.

This clonotype was detected many times. The V gene is TRBV11-2, the J gene TRBJ1-3; D is uncertain. The CDR3 spans 14 residues. Germline assignment: CDR1 SGHAT and CDR2 FQNNGV. Trimming cost V 4 bases and J 4 bases, with 11 bases left between them. This CDR3 reads CASSSTTVGNTIYF. The DNA of the CDR3 is TGTGCCAGCAGCTCCACCACGGTGGGAAACACCATATATTTT.

This clonotype was recorded at least ten times. This chain connects TRBV20-1 to TRBJ1-1, with D uncertain. The CDR3 length is 13 residues. Germline CDR1 is DFQATT and CDR2 is SNEGSKA (reference sequence). The V and J ends lost 0 bases and 10 bases respectively, with 15 bases between them. Here the CDR3 reads CSARDKRFQRAFF. In nucleotides, the CDR3 is TGCAGTGCTAGAGATAAAAGGTTTCAGCGAGCTTTCTTT.

V and J are TRBV15 and TRBJ2-3; no clear D gene. V was shortened by 9 bases and J by 6 bases, with 13 bases between the two germline ends. The CDR3 runs 12 residues. Germline CDR1 and CDR2: LNHNV and YYDKDF (reference sequence). Written as DNA, the CDR3 is TGTGCCACTACGTCCTTTAGGGATACGCAGTATTTT. This translates into CATTSFRDTQYF.

This rearrangement joins TRBV3-1 to TRBJ2-7, with 11 bases identical to TRBD2. The V and J ends lost 2 bases and 2 bases, in that order; junction bases with no gene match: 2. Germline assignment: CDR1 LGHDT and CDR2 YNNKEL (reference sequence). The CDR3 is made up of 15 amino acids. The CDR3 DNA reads TGTGCCAGCAGCCAAAATAGCGGGAGGGCCTACGAGCAGTACTTC. This translates into CASSQNSGRAYEQYF.

This clonotype was seen ten or more times. The V gene is TRBV28, the J gene TRBJ1-2; 8 bases fit TRBD1. The CDR3 contains 11 residues. V lost 7 bases, J lost 8 bases, and 3 bases stayed unmatched. Germline CDR1 is MDHEN and CDR2 is SYDVKM. As DNA, the CDR3 is TGTGCCAGCAACAGGGGGGCGGGCTACACCTTC. Its protein is CASNRGAGYTF.

This clonotype has just a few counts. With a much larger clone just one base away, this may be a read error. The chain has TRBV28 and TRBJ2-5; 12 positions agree with TRBD1. Germline values: CDR1 MDHEN, CDR2 SYDVKM. The CDR3 has 16 residues. CDR3 sequence (DNA): TGTGCCAGCAGTACCTCGGGACAGGGGGCCCGGGAGACCCAGCACTTC. Its protein is CASSTSGQGARETQHF.

The table lists this clonotype with a few counts. This chain links TRBV6-1 with TRBJ1-1; D possibly corresponds to TRBD1 (6 bases). This CDR3 spans 14 amino acids. The ends were cut back, 4 bases at V and 0 bases at J, with 9 bases in the middle. In germline, CDR1 is MNHNS, CDR2 SASEGT. CDR3 region: CASSVGAVNTEAFF. CDR3 in DNA: TGTGCCAGCAGTGTGGGGGCGGTGAACACTGAAGCTTTCTTT.

This clonotype came up many times. The CDR3 is CASSGWTSGVYEQYF. DNA of the CDR3: TGTGCCAGCAGTGGATGGACTAGCGGGGTCTACGAGCAGTACTTC. The genes are TRBV28 and TRBJ2-7, with 12 bases matching TRBD2. Germline V gene lookup returns CDR1 MDHEN and CDR2 SYDVKM. Trimming at V came to 5 bases and at J to 3 bases, leaving 5 bases not matched to a gene. The CDR3 contains 15 residues.

This clonotype was found many times. The chain couples TRBV6-1 to TRBJ2-7; D not resolved. This CDR3 region has 14 residues. Trimming removed 7 bases from V and 2 bases from J, with 15 bases in between. CDR1 is MNHNS and CDR2 is SASEGT in the germline V gene. CDR3: CASNLGIFAYEQYF. CDR3 in DNA: TGTGCCAGCAATTTGGGGATTTTTGCCTACGAGCAGTACTTC.

Ten or more counts support this clonotype. This sequence joins TRBV28 and TRBJ1-2; no firm D call. The V end lost 10 bases, the J end lost 1 base, and 10 bases lay between the germline ends. The CDR3 totals 12 residues. CDR1 and CDR2 (germline): MDHEN, SYDVKM. This chain's CDR3 is CATPDFNYGYTF. As DNA, the CDR3 is TGTGCCACTCCGGACTTTAACTATGGCTACACCTTC.

A few counts support this clonotype. V is TRBV4-1 and J is TRBJ2-1; a weak D match, TRBD2 (5 bases). Trimming cost V 0 bases and J 5 bases, with 14 bases left between them. From germline, CDR1 is MGHRA and CDR2 YSYEKL. CDR3 length: 16 amino acids. The chain's CDR3 is CASSQDRTALDNEQFF. The DNA of the CDR3 is TGCGCCAGCAGCCAAGATCGGACTGCCTTGGACAATGAGCAGTTCTTC.

This clonotype occurred many times. The V call is TRBV2, the J call TRBJ2-5, with 11 nucleotides matching TRBD1. The V gene end was trimmed by 7 bases and the J gene end by 5 bases; junction bases not matched to a gene: 9. The CDR3 is made up of 15 amino acids. Germline V gene data show CDR1 as SNHLY and CDR2 as FYNNEI. The CDR3 DNA follows: TGTGCCAGCATCTCCGGGGACAGGGGGGTTGAGACCCAGTACTTC. It is translated as CASISGDRGVETQYF. The full variable domain, rest sourced from reference TRBV2 and TRBJ2-5, is EPEVTQTPSHQVTQMGQEVILRCVPISNHLYFYWYRQILGQKVEFLVSFYNNEISEKSEIFDDQFSVERPDGSNFTLKIRSTKLEDSAMYFCASISGDRGVETQYFGPGTRLLVL.

There are a few counts of this clonotype. The J gene is TRBJ1-4, the V gene TRBV7-9; D unresolved. Trimming removed 6 bases from V and 6 bases from J, with 11 bases in between. Germline lookup yields CDR1 SEHNR and CDR2 FQNEAQ (reference sequence). The CDR3 sequence is 13 residues long. The CDR3 protein is CASSGPNHEKLFF. In DNA form, the CDR3 reads TGTGCCAGCAGTGGACCGAACCATGAAAAACTGTTTTTT.

This clonotype was recorded at least ten times. The chain is built from TRBV28 and TRBJ2-7, with 7 bases matching TRBD2. The CDR3 consists of 14 residues. Germline V lookup: CDR1 MDHEN, CDR2 SYDVKM. Unmatched junction bases numbered 10, after V lost 7 bases and J lost 4 bases. The CDR3, as DNA: TGTGCCAGCAACCCTAGCGGAGTCCAATACGAGCAGTACTTC. This encodes CASNPSGVQYEQYF. Variable domain in full (rest from reference TRBV28 and TRBJ2-7): DVKVTQSSRYLVKRTGEKVFLECVQDMDHENMFWYRQDPGLGLRLIYFSYDVKMKEKGDIPEGYSVSREKKERFSLILESASTNQTSMYLCASNPSGVQYEQYFGPGTRLTVT.

V and J are TRBV5-6 and TRBJ1-6; D is undetermined. With 1 base removed from V and 7 bases from J, the gap between germline ends came to 12 bases. Germline CDR1 and CDR2: SGHDT and YYEEEE. This CDR3 region has 15 residues. CDR3 sequence: CASSLRGAQNSPLHF. CDR3 coding DNA: TGTGCCAGCAGCTTGCGGGGAGCGCAGAATTCACCCCTCCACTTT.

This clonotype was counted between two and nine times. The V gene is TRBV11-2, the J gene TRBJ1-3; D is ambiguous. The CDR3 sequence is 16 residues long. Germline CDR1 is SGHAT and CDR2 is FQNNGV. Trimming pared 1 base from V and 3 bases from J, leaving 13 bases between. CDR3 sequence: CASSLAAGRLGNTIYF. Written as DNA, the CDR3 is TGTGCCAGCAGCTTAGCTGCAGGCAGACTTGGAAACACCATATATTTT.